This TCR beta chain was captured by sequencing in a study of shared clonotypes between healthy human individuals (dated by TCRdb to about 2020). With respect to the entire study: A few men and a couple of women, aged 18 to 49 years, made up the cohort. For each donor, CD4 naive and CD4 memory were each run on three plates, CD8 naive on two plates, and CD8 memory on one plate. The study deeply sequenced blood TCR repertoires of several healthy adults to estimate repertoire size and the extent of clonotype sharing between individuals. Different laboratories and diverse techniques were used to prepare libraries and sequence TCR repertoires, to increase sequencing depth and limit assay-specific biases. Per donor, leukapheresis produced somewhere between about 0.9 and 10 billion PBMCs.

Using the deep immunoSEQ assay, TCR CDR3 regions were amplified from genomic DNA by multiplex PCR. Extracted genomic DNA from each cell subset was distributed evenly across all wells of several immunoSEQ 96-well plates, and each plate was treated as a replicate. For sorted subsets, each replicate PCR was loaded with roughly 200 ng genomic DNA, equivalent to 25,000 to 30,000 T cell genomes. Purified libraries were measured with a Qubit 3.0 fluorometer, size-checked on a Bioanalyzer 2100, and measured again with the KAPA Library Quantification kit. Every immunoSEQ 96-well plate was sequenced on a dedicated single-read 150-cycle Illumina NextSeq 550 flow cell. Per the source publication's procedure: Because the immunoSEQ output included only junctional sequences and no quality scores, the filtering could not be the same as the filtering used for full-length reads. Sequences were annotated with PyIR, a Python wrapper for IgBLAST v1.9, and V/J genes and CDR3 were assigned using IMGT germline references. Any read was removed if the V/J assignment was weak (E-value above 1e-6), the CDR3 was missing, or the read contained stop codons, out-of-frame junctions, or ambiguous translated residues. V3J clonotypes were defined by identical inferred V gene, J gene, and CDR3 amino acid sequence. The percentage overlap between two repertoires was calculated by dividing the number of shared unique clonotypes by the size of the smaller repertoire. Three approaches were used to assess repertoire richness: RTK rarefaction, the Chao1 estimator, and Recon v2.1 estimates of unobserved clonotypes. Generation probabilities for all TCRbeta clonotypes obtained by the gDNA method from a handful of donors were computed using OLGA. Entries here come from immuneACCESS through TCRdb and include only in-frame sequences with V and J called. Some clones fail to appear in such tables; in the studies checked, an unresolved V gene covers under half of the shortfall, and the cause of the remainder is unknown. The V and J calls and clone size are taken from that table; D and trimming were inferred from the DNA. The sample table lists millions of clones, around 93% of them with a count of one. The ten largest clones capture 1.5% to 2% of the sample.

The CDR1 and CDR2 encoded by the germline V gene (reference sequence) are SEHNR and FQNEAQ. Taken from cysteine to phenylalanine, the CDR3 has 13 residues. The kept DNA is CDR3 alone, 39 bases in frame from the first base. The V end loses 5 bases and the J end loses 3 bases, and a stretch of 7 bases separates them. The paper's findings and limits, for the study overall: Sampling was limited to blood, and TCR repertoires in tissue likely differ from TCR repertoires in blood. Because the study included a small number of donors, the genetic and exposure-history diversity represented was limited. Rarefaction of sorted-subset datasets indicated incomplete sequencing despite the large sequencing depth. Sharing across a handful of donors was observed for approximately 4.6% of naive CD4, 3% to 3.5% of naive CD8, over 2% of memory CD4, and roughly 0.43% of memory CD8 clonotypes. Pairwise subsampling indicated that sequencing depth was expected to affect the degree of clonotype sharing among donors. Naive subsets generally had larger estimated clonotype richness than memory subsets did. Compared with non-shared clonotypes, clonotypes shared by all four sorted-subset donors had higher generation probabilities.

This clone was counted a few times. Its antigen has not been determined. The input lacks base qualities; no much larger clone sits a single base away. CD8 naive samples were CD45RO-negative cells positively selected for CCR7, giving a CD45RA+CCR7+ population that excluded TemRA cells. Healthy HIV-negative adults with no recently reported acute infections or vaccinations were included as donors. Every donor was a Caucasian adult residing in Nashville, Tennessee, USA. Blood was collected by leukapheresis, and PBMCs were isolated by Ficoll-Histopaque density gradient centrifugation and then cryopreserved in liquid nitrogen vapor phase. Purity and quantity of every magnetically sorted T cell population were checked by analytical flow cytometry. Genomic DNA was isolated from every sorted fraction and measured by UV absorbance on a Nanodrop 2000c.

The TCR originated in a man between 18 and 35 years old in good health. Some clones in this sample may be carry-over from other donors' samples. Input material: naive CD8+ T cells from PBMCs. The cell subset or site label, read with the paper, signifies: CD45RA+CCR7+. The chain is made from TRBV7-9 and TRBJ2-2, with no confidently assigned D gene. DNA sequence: TGTGCCAGCAGCCCTGGAGACACCGGGGAGCTGTTTTTT. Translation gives CASSPGDTGELFF.